These T cell receptor beta chains were read from a single sample in a study of cytomegalovirus exposure and HLA in healthy donors. This table comes from immunoSEQ multiplex PCR, and its TCRdb copy is limited to in-frame clones, with some not included. The sample records approximately 150,000 clones, roughly 80% being singletons. The sample comprised PBMCs. The source of these receptors is a woman aged 25-40 years in good health and CMV-seronegative. CDR3s include the opening cysteine and the closing phenylalanine or tryptophan. Each record gives: D gene, clone size, CDR3 length, J gene, V gene, CDR3 DNA, CDR3 protein. The D gene is left open where the match is weak. Clone size is shown for a subset of rows, as once, few, many or a class of expanded clone.

>-|-|14|TRBJ2-2|TRBV9
TGTGCCAGCAGCGTTACACAGAACACCGGGGAGCTGTTTTTT
CASSVTQNTGELFF
>TRBD1|-|15|TRBJ1-5|TRBV18
TGTGCCAGCTCAACCGGGACAGGGGGCAATCAGCCCCAGCATTTT
CASSTGTGGNQPQHF
>-|-|14|TRBJ2-5|TRBV5-1
TGCGCCAGCAGCTCACAAACGGGTGGAGAGACCCAGTACTTC
CASSSQTGGETQYF
>TRBD1|-|17|TRBJ1-6|TRBV27
TGTGCCAGCAGTTTAAACGCGGAACAGGGGGCGGATTCACCCCTCCACTTT
CASSLNAEQGADSPLHF
>TRBD1|-|16|TRBJ2-2|TRBV5-4
TGTGCCAGCAGCTTCGGACAGGGATCGAACACCGGGGAGCTGTTTTTT
CASSFGQGSNTGELFF
>TRBD1|-|15|TRBJ1-3|TRBV5-1
TGCGCCAGCAGCTGGACAGGAAGCTCTGGAAACACCATATATTTT
CASSWTGSSGNTIYF
>-|-|16|TRBJ1-2|TRBV2
TGTGCCAGCAGTTTCTGGAATCCTTCAGGGCGCTATGGCTACACCTTC
CASSFWNPSGRYGYTF
>-|-|13|TRBJ1-1|TRBV18
TGTGCCAGCTCCGCGGCGGAGAACACTGAAGCTTTCTTT
CASSAAENTEAFF
>TRBD1|-|16|TRBJ2-5|TRBV7-8
TGTGCCAGCAGCATAGGGACAGGGGGGACCCAAGAGACCCAGTACTTC
CASSIGTGGTQETQYF
>-|-|15|TRBJ1-5|TRBV6-1
TGTGCCAGCAGTGAGAACCCGTACAGGGAACAGCCCCAGCATTTT
CASSENPYREQPQHF
>TRBD2|-|14|TRBJ2-5|TRBV7-2
TGTGCCAGCAGCCGGGGGGACCTAAAAGAGACCCAGTACTTC
CASSRGDLKETQYF
>-|-|13|TRBJ1-5|TRBV6-4
TGTGCCAGCAGCTTAGGGGAGGGACAGCCCCAGCATTTT
CASSLGEGQPQHF
>TRBD1|-|17|TRBJ1-1|TRBV14
TGTGCCAGCAGCCAACTTGACGTCGGACAGGGGCGAGGAGGGGCTTTCTTT
CASSQLDVGQGRGGAFF
>TRBD1|-|18|TRBJ1-4|TRBV2
TGTGCCAGCAGTGAAGCGCTTCGCAGGGGGTCCGCTAATGAAAAACTGTTTTTT
CASSEALRRGSANEKLFF
>-|-|14|TRBJ1-1|TRBV7-2
TGTGCCAGCAGCCCACGCAGCGGGAACACTGAAGCTTTCTTT
CASSPRSGNTEAFF
>TRBD2|-|15|TRBJ2-7|TRBV25-1
TGTGCCAGCAGTGAGGGCGGGGGAGAAGGGTACGAGCAGTACTTC
CASSEGGGEGYEQYF
>TRBD1|-|17|TRBJ1-6|TRBV10-1
TGCGCCAGCAGTGAGGCCACTCCGGGACAGGGAGTATCACCCCTCCACTTT
CASSEATPGQGVSPLHF
>TRBD1|-|16|TRBJ1-1|TRBV7-8
TGTGCCAGCAGCAGACGACGGGACAGGATGAACACTGAAGCTTTCTTT
CASSRRRDRMNTEAFF
>-|-|10|TRBJ1-1|TRBV19
TGTGCCGCGGGTGGCACTGAAGCTTTCTTT
CAAGGTEAFF
>TRBD2|few|15|TRBJ2-2|TRBV6-1
TGTGCCAGCAGTGAAATGGGACTAGGGGCCGGGGAGCTGTTTTTT
CASSEMGLGAGELFF
>-|-|15|TRBJ2-7|TRBV7-2
TGTGCCAGCAGCTCGGTGGGGACATCGTCCTACGAGCAGTACTTC
CASSSVGTSSYEQYF
>TRBD2|once|15|TRBJ2-7|TRBV29-1
TGCAGCGTTGTAGTTGTACTAGCGGGGCCCCGGGAGCAGTACTTC
CSVVVVLAGPREQYF
>TRBD1|-|14|TRBJ2-3|TRBV11-2
TGTGCCAGCAGCAGAGGGACAGCCTCAGATACGCAGTATTTT
CASSRGTASDTQYF
>-|many|12|TRBJ2-7|TRBV30
TGTGCCTGGAGTGGTGGCCCGAACGAGCAGTACTTC
CAWSGGPNEQYF
>TRBD2|-|16|TRBJ2-1|TRBV7-9
TGTTCCAGCAGCCCCATGGGAGGGAAAAGCTACAATGAGCAGTTCTTC
CSSSPMGGKSYNEQFF